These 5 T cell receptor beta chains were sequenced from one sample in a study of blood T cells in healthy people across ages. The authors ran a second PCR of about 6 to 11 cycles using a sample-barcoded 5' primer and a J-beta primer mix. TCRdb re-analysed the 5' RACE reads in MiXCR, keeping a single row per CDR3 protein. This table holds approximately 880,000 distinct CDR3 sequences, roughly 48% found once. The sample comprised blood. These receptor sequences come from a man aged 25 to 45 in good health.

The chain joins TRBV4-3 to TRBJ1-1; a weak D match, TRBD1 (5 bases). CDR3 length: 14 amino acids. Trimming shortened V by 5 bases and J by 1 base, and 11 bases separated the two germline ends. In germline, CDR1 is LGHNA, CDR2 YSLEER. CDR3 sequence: CASSSWGENTEAFF. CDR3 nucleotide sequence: TGCGCCAGCAGCTCCTGGGGGGAGAACACTGAAGCTTTCTTT.

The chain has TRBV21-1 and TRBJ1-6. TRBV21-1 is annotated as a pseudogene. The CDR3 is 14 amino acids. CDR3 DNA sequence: TGTGCCAGCAGCAAAGGATTCGCGTACTCACCCCTCCACTTT. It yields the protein CASSKGFAYSPLHF.

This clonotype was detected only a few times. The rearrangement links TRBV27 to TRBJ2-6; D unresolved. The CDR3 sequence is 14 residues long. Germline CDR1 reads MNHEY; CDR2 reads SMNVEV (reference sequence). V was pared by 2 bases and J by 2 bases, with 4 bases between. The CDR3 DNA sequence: TGTGCCAGCAGTTTAATCCCTGGGGCCAACGTCCTGACTTTC. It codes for CASSLIPGANVLTF.

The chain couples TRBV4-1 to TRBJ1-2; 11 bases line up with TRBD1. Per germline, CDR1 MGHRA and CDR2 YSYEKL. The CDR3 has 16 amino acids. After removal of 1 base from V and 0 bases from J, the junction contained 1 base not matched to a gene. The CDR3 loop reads CASSQGTGGTNYGYTF. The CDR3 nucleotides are TGCGCCAGCAGCCAAGGGACAGGGGGCACTAACTATGGCTACACCTTC.

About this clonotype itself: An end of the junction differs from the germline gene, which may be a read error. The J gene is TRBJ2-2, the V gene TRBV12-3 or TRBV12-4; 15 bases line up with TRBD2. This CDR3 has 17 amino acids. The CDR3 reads CAGSPRTSGGATGELFF. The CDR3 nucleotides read TGTGCCGGCAGTCCCCGGACTAGCGGGGGGGCCACCGGGGAGCTGTTTTTT.